Following are 25 T cell receptor beta chains from one sample sequenced in a study of blood T cell repertoires in COVID-19. Libraries were prepared by immunoSEQ multiplex PCR; TCRdb keeps only in-frame clonotypes and omits some of them. The table shows about 160,000 clones, with around 89% occurring only once. Material for sequencing was peripheral blood. These TCRs come from a man aged 55 to 70 with acute or convalescent COVID-19.

V and J are TRBV5-1 and TRBJ2-3, with D possibly matching TRBD2 (5 bases). Germline V gene sequence: CDR1 SGHRS, CDR2 YFSETQ. V lost 0 bases, J lost 3 bases, and 11 bases lay in between. The CDR3 is made up of 15 amino acids. CDR3 sequence: CASSLGRMGTDTQYF. The CDR3 nucleotides read TGCGCCAGCAGCTTGGGGAGGATGGGAACAGATACGCAGTATTTT.

J is TRBJ2-1 and V is TRBV18, with 7 bases identical to TRBD1. Germline V lookup: CDR1 KGHSH, CDR2 LQKENI. The CDR3 is made up of 16 amino acids. The trim removed 4 bases at V and 9 bases at J, leaving 15 bases unmatched. In DNA form, the CDR3 reads TGTGCCAGCTCACTGACAGGGATCAGCGGCGCGGGTGAGCAGTTCTTC. Translating it yields CASSLTGISGAGEQFF.

The chain employs TRBV30 and TRBJ1-2, with unresolved D. The germline CDR1 and CDR2 sequences are GTSNPN and SVGIG (reference sequence). V was shortened by 1 base and J by 8 bases, with 8 bases between the two germline ends. This CDR3 has 11 residues. The CDR3 DNA follows: TGTGCCTGGAGTGAAGGCAGGGGCTACACCTTC. Protein: CAWSEGRGYTF.

The chain joins TRBV3-1 (or the pseudogene TRBV3-2) to TRBJ1-6; D may be TRBD1 (6 bases). The ends were cut back, 1 base at V and 9 bases at J, with 10 bases in the middle. The CDR3 runs 14 residues. CDR1 is LGHDT and CDR2 is YNNKEL in the germline V gene (reference sequence). This CDR3 reads CASSQGRGISPLHF. The CDR3 bases are TGTGCCAGCAGCCAAGGTAGGGGGATTTCACCCCTCCACTTT.

The chain joins TRBV7-9 to TRBJ2-2, with TRBD2 as a possible D gene (6 bases). The CDR3 consists of 17 residues. V was clipped by 0 bases and J by 0 bases, with 11 bases between them. In germline, CDR1 is SEHNR, CDR2 FQNEAQ (reference sequence). In DNA form, the CDR3 reads TGTGCCAGCAGCTTAGCGATTAGCGGCGCGAACACCGGGGAGCTGTTTTTT. The encoded protein is CASSLAISGANTGELFF.

This chain connects TRBV7-2 to TRBJ1-1; D uncertain. The germline gives CDR1 SGHTA, CDR2 FQGNSA. The CDR3 sequence is 14 residues long. V dropped 5 bases and J dropped 0 bases, with 10 bases sitting between them. This CDR3 reads CASSLKYMNTEAFF. CDR3 nucleotide sequence: TGTGCCAGCAGCCTGAAATACATGAACACTGAAGCTTTCTTT.

The chain recombines TRBV15 with TRBJ2-5, with D perhaps TRBD2 (6 bases). Germline-derived CDR1 and CDR2 are LNHNV and YYDKDF (reference sequence). V was trimmed by 4 bases and J by 5 bases, leaving 11 bases between them. This CDR3 region has 13 residues. CDR3 loop: CATSTGGVETQYF. The CDR3 nucleotides read TGTGCCACCAGCACCGGGGGAGTGGAGACCCAGTACTTC.

This chain uses TRBV4-1 with TRBJ1-1; 12 nucleotides align to TRBD1. The CDR3 covers 16 residues. Unmatched junction bases numbered 6, after V lost 3 bases and J lost 4 bases. The germline V gene has CDR1 MGHRA and CDR2 YSYEKL. CDR3 residues: CASSHPGTGGLTEAFF. In nucleotides, the CDR3 is TGCGCCAGCAGCCACCCTGGGACAGGGGGCCTCACTGAAGCTTTCTTT.

This chain's CDR3 is CASQLQGDSNQPQHF. DNA for the CDR3: TGTGCCAGTCAACTACAGGGAGATAGCAATCAGCCCCAGCATTTT. The chain combines TRBV19 with TRBJ1-5; possible D gene TRBD1, 6 bases. Germline assignment: CDR1 LNHDA and CDR2 SQIVND (reference sequence). Trimming removed 8 bases from V and 0 bases from J, with 14 bases in between. There are 15 residues in the CDR3.

The chain uses TRBV4-2 and TRBJ2-7; 7 bases align to TRBD2. The V gene end was trimmed by 5 bases and the J gene end by 6 bases; junction bases not matched to a gene: 10. The length of the CDR3 is 14 residues. The germline CDR1 and CDR2 sequences are LGHNA and YNFKEQ. The CDR3 DNA reads TGTGCCAGCAGCGAGCCCCCGGGGGGTAGCGAGCAGTACTTC. It is translated as CASSEPPGGSEQYF.

The J gene is TRBJ2-1, the V gene TRBV5-1; D is perhaps TRBD1 (6 bases). Looked up from germline, CDR1 is SGHRS and CDR2 is YFSETQ. The CDR3 totals 15 residues. The V end lost 1 base, the J end lost 2 bases, and 10 bases lay between the germline ends. CDR3 protein: CASSLMDSPYNEQFF. The CDR3 region has the DNA TGCGCCAGCAGCTTGATGGACAGCCCCTACAATGAGCAGTTCTTC.

The table lists this clone with a count of one. J is TRBJ1-4 and V is TRBV7-9; the D gene is possibly TRBD1 (5 bases). Per germline, CDR1 SEHNR and CDR2 FQNEAQ (reference sequence). This CDR3 has 14 amino acids. V was pared by 5 bases and J by 2 bases, with 9 bases between. CDR3 coding DNA: TGTGCCAGCAGCGGAGGGACGACTAATGAAAAACTGTTTTTT. This encodes CASSGGTTNEKLFF.

This clone was picked up one time. The chain joins TRBV6-1 to TRBJ2-1, with D perhaps matching TRBD2 (6 bases). Between the trimmed V and J ends, which lost 2 bases and 6 bases, there was a span of 23 bases. This CDR3 contains 18 residues. Germline values: CDR1 MNHNS, CDR2 SASEGT. This CDR3 is CASSEKWVAAPPGNEQFF. The CDR3 region has the DNA TGTGCCAGCAGTGAAAAATGGGTAGCGGCGCCCCCCGGCAATGAGCAGTTCTTC.

V gene TRBV24-1 combines with J gene TRBJ1-1, with 7 bases fitting TRBD1. J was trimmed by 6 bases and V by 4 bases; bases with no gene match: 4. Germline lookup yields CDR1 KGHDR and CDR2 SFDVKD. The CDR3 contains 13 residues. This CDR3 reads CATSEAGTAEAFF. CDR3 nucleotides: TGTGCCACCAGTGAGGCCGGGACAGCTGAAGCTTTCTTT.

J is TRBJ2-3 and V is TRBV6-2 or TRBV6-3; D is unclear. The V gene lost 5 bases and the J gene lost 6 bases, with 12 bases spanning the gap. CDR3 size: 13 residues. Germline-derived CDR1 and CDR2 are MNHEY and SVGEGT. CDR3 amino acids: CASSTYPEDTQYF. CDR3 DNA: TGTGCCAGCAGTACCTATCCTGAGGATACGCAGTATTTT.

The rearrangement links TRBV4-2 to TRBJ1-2, with 8 nucleotides matching TRBD1. CDR1 LGHNA and CDR2 YNFKEQ come from the germline V gene. The CDR3 consists of 14 residues. With 5 bases clipped from V and 4 bases from J, the junction kept 6 bases outside the gene matches. The CDR3 DNA reads as TGTGCCAGCAGCTCCACGGGACAGGTCTATGGCTACACCTTC. It yields the protein CASSSTGQVYGYTF.

This chain joins TRBV2 and TRBJ1-4; D unclear. The CDR3 is 15 residues long. The V and J ends lost 2 bases and 4 bases respectively, with 11 bases between them. Germline V lookup: CDR1 SNHLY, CDR2 FYNNEI. The DNA of the CDR3 is TGTGCCAGCAGTGAAATCACAGTTCTTAATGAAAAACTGTTTTTT. It is translated as CASSEITVLNEKLFF.

The rearrangement joins TRBV2 to TRBJ1-6; 9 nucleotides line up with TRBD1. Unmatched junction bases numbered 4, after V lost 6 bases and J lost 7 bases. Germline V CDR1 and CDR2: SNHLY, FYNNEI. The CDR3 is 14 amino acids. CDR3 nucleotide sequence: TGTGCCAGCAGGGGACAGGGTTTGAATTCACCCCTCCACTTT. It is translated as CASRGQGLNSPLHF.

This clone was seen more than once but under ten times. V usage is TRBV2 and J usage is TRBJ1-2; possible D gene TRBD1, 6 bases. Trimming removed 6 bases from V and 7 bases from J, with 12 bases in between. Germline CDR1 is SNHLY and CDR2 is FYNNEI. The CDR3 runs 12 residues. The CDR3 loop reads CASREAGAGYTF. In DNA, the CDR3 is TGTGCCAGCAGAGAGGCGGGGGCTGGCTACACCTTC. The variable domain in full, with the rest retrieved from reference TRBV2 and TRBJ1-2, is EPEVTQTPSHQVTQMGQEVILRCVPISNHLYFYWYRQILGQKVEFLVSFYNNEISEKSEIFDDQFSVERPDGSNFTLKIRSTKLEDSAMYFCASREAGAGYTFGSGTRLTVV.

Written as DNA, the CDR3 is TGTGCCAGCAGTTACGAGATCAATCAGCCCCAGCATTTT. Residues: CASSYEINQPQHF. The rearrangement joins TRBV6-5 to TRBJ1-5; D gene uncertain. This CDR3 spans 13 amino acids. Deletions cut 2 bases from V and 3 bases from J, with 5 bases between. The germline V gene encodes CDR1 MNHEY and CDR2 SVGAGI.

The chain is built from TRBV30 and TRBJ1-5, with D unclear. The CDR3 is 13 residues long. Germline values: CDR1 GTSNPN, CDR2 SVGIG (reference sequence). The V end lost 5 bases, the J end lost 5 bases, and 13 bases lay between the germline ends. The CDR3, as DNA: TGTGCCTGGGGGAGAAATTCGTATCAGCCCCAGCATTTT. Its translation: CAWGRNSYQPQHF.

V is TRBV18 and J is TRBJ1-2, with D maybe TRBD1 (6 bases). Trimming left V 5 bases short and J 5 bases short, with 24 bases between. Germline CDR1 reads KGHSH; CDR2 reads LQKENI. The length of the CDR3 is 17 residues. The chain's CDR3 is CASSAVQGLIGDYGYTF. The DNA of the CDR3 is TGTGCCAGCTCAGCAGTCCAGGGGCTTATAGGGGATTATGGCTACACCTTC.

CDR3 sequence: CASDKRDSTNEKLFF. CDR3 sequence (DNA): TGTGCCAGTGACAAAAGGGACTCAACTAATGAAAAACTGTTTTTT. The gene calls are TRBV6-6 and TRBJ1-4, with D tentatively TRBD1 (5 bases). Looked up from germline, CDR1 is MNHNY and CDR2 is SVGAGI (reference sequence). CDR3 length equals 15 residues. Trimming stripped 9 bases from V and 0 bases from J, with 14 bases between.

The chain has TRBV30 and TRBJ1-6, with 9 bases matching TRBD1. CDR3 length: 14 residues. Germline V CDR1 and CDR2: GTSNPN, SVGIG (reference sequence). J was trimmed by 10 bases and V by 5 bases; bases with no gene match: 9. The CDR3 loop is CAWEPGQGPSPLHF. The DNA for the CDR3 is TGTGCCTGGGAACCGGGACAGGGTCCCTCACCCCTCCACTTT.

This clone was picked up a small number of times. The V gene is TRBV27, the J gene TRBJ2-7, with 13 bases fitting TRBD2. The V and J ends lost 7 bases and 7 bases, in that order; junction bases with no gene match: 7. Per the germline V gene, CDR1 is MNHEY and CDR2 is SMNVEV (reference sequence). The CDR3 covers 14 residues. CDR3 loop: CASKLTSGGREQYF. The CDR3 DNA is TGTGCCAGCAAGCTGACTAGCGGGGGGAGGGAGCAGTACTTC.